A selection of T cell receptor beta chains follows, all from one sample in a study of early T cells in non-severe SARS-CoV-2 infection. TCRdb analysed the 5' RACE reads with MiXCR anew, one entry per CDR3 protein. The sample lists some 80,000 distinct CDR3 sequences; 10% were seen once. The specimen was whole blood, collected at baseline. Source of these receptors: an adult who was a healthcare worker with PCR-confirmed SARS-CoV-2 infection or an uninfected control (not recorded which). CDR3s include the opening cysteine and the closing phenylalanine or tryptophan. D genes are given only for firm matches. Rows may omit the clone size; those that give it use once, few, many or a size class.

TRBV5-1	-	TRBJ1-1	many	TGCGCCAGCAGCTCCGCGATGAACACTGAAGCTTTCTTT	CASSSAMNTEAFF
TRBV28	TRBD2	TRBJ2-1	-	TGTGCCAGTAGGACTAGCGGGACTTACAATGAGCAGTTCTTC	CASRTSGTYNEQFF
TRBV5-5	TRBD2	TRBJ2-1	many	TGTGCCAGCAGCTTGGGTCTAGCGGGAGGGCTTAATTACAATGAGCAGTTCTTC	CASSLGLAGGLNYNEQFF
TRBV15	-	TRBJ2-1	-	TGTGCCACCAGCAGAGCCGAGGGCAATGAGCAGTTCTTC	CATSRAEGNEQFF
TRBV12-3/TRBV12-4	-	TRBJ1-4	many	TGTGCCAGCAGTCCGGACAGTCGAGAAAAACTGTTTTTT	CASSPDSREKLFF
TRBV3-1	-	TRBJ1-5	-	TGTGCCAGCAGCCAAGATAACCAGCCCCAGCATTTT	CASSQDNQPQHF
TRBV3-1	-	TRBJ2-3	-	TGTGCCAGCAGCCGGACCCCCCCAGATACGCAGTATTTT	CASSRTPPDTQYF
TRBV18	-	TRBJ1-1	-	TGTGCCAGCTCCCCGACGGACCCGCCTGGGACTGAAGCTTTCTTT	CASSPTDPPGTEAFF
TRBV4-2	-	TRBJ2-1	few	TGTGCCAGCAGCCAAGATCGGGGTGGGAGAGCGAGTGAGCAGTTCTTC	CASSQDRGGRASEQFF
TRBV27	TRBD1	TRBJ2-7	many	TGTGCCAGCAGTAAAACAGGGGCACCCTCCTACGAGCAGTACTTC	CASSKTGAPSYEQYF
TRBV7-3	-	TRBJ2-3	-	TGTGCCAGCAGCTTAGGGACCTCTCGCACAGATACGCAGTATTTT	CASSLGTSRTDTQYF